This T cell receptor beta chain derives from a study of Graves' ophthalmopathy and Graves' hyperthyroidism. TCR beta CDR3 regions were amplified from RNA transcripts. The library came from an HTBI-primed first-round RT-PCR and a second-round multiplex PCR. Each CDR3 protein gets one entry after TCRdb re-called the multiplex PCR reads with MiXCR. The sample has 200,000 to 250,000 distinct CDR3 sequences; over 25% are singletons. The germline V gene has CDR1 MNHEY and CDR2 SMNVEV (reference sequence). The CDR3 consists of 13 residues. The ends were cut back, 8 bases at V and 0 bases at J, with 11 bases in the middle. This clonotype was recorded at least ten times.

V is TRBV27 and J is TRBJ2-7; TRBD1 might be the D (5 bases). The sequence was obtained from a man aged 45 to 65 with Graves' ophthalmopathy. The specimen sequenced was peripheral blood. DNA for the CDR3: TGTGCCAGCCTGGGCAGGGCCTCCTACGAGCAGTACTTC. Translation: CASLGRASYEQYF.